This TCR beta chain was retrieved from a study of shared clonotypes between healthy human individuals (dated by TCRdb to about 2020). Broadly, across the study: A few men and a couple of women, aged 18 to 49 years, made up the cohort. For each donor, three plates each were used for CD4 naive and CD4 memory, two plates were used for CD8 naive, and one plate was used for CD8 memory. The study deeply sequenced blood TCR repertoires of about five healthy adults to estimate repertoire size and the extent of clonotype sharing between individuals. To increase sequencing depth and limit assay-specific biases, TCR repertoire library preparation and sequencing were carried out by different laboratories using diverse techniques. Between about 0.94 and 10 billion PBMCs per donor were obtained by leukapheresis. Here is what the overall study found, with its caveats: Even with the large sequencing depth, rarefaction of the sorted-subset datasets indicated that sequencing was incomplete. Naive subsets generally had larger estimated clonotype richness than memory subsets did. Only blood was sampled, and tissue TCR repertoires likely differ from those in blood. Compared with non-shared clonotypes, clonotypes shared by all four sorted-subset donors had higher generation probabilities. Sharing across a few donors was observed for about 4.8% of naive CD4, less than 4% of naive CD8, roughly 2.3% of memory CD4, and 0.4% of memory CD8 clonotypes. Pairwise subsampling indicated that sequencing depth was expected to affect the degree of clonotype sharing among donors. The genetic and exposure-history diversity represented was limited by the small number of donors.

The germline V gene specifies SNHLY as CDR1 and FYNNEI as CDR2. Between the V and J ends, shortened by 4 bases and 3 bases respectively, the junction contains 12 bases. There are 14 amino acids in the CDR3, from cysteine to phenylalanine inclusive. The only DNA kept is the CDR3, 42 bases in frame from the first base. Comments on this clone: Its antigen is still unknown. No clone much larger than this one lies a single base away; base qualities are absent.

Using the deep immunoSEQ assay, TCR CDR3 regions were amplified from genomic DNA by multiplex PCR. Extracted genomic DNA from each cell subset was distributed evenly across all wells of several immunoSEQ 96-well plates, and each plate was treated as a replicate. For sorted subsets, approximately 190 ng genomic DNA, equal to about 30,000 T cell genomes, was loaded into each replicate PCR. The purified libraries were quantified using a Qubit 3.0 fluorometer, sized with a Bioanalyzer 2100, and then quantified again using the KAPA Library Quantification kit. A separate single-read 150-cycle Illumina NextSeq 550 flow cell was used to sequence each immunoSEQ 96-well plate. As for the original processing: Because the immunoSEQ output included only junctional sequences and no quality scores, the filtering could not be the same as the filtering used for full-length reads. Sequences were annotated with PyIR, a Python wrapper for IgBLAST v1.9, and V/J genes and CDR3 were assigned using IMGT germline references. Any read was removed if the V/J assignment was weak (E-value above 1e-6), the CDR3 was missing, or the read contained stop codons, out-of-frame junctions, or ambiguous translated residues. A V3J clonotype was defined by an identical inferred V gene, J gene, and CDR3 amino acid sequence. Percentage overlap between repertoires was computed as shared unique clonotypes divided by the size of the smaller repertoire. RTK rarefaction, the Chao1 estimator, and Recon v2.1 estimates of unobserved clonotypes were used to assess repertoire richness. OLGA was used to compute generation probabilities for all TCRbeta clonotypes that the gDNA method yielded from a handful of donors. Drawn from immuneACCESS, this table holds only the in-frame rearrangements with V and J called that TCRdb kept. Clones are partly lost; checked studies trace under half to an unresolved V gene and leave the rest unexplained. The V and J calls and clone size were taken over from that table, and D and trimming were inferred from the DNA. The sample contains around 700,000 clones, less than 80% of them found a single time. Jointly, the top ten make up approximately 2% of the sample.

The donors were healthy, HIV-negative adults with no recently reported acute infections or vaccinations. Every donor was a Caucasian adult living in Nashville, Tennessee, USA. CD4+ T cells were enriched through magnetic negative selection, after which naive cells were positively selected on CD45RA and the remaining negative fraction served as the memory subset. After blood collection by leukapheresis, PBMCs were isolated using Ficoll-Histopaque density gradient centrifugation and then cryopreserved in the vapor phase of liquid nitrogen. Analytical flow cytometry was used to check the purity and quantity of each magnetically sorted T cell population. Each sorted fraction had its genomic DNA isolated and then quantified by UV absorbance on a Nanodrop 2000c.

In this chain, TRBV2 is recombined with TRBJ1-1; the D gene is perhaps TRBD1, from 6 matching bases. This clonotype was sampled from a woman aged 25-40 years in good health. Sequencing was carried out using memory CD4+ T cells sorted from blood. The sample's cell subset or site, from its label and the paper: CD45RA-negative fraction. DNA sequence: TGTGCCAGCAGTGTTAAGGGGGTGGACACTGAAGCTTTCTTT. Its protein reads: CASSVKGVDTEAFF. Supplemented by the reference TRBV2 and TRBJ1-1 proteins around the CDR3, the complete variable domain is EPEVTQTPSHQVTQMGQEVILRCVPISNHLYFYWYRQILGQKVEFLVSFYNNEISEKSEIFDDQFSVERPDGSNFTLKIRSTKLEDSAMYFCASSVKGVDTEAFFGQGTRLTVV.